This entry features one T cell receptor (beta chain) sequence. The data were taken from a study of blood T cell repertoires in COVID-19. Study background: Whether acute or convalescent, the COVID-19 samples came from the United States, Italy and Spain. PBMCs, B-cell-depleted T cells, or T cells provided the cDNA or gDNA that made up the material.

Clones were sequenced by immunoSEQ multiplex PCR, and TCRdb holds only the in-frame ones, with some missing. The sample yields approximately 200,000 clones, 75% to 85% seen once. Per the germline V gene, CDR1 is SEHNR and CDR2 is FQNEAQ (reference sequence). The CDR3 runs to 11 residues. V dropped 5 bases and J dropped 6 bases, with 8 bases sitting between them. The sequence came from a woman aged 45-65 years with acute or convalescent COVID-19. What was sequenced was peripheral blood. This sequence joins TRBV7-9 and TRBJ2-7, with D tentatively TRBD2 (6 bases). For the CDR3, the DNA is TGTGCCAGCAGCGCGACTAGCGAGCAGTACTTC. Translation: CASSATSEQYF.